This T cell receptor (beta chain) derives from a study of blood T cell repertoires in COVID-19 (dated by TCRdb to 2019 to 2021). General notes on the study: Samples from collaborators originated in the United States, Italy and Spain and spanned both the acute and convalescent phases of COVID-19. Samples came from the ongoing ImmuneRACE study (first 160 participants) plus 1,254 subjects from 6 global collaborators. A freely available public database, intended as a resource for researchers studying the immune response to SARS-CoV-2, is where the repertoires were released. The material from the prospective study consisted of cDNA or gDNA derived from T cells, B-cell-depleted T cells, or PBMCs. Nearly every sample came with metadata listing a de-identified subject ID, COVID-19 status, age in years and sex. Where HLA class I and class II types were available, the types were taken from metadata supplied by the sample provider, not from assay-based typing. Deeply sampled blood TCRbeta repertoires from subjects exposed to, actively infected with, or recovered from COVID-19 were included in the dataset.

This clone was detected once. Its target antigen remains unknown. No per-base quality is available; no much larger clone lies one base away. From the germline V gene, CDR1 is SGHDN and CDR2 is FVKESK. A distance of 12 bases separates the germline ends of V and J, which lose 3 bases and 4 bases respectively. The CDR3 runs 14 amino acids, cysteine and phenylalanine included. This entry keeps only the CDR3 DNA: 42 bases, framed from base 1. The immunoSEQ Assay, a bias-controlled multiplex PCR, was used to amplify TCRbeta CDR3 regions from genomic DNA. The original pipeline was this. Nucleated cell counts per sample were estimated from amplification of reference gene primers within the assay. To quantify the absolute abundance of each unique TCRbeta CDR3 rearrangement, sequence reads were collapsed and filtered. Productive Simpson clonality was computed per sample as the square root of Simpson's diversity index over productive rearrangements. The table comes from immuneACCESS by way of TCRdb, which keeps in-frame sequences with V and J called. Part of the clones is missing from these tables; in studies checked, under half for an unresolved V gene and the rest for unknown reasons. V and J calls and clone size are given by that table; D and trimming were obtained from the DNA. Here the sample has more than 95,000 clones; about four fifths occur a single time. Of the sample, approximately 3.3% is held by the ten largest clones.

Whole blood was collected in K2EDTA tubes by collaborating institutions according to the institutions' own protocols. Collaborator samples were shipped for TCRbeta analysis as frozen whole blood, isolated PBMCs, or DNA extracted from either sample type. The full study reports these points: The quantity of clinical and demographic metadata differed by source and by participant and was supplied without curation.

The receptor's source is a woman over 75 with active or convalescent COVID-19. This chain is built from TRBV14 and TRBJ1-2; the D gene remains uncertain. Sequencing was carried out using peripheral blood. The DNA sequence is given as TGTGCCAGCAGCCACGGCGGGAATACCTATGGCTACACCTTC. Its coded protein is CASSHGGNTYGYTF.